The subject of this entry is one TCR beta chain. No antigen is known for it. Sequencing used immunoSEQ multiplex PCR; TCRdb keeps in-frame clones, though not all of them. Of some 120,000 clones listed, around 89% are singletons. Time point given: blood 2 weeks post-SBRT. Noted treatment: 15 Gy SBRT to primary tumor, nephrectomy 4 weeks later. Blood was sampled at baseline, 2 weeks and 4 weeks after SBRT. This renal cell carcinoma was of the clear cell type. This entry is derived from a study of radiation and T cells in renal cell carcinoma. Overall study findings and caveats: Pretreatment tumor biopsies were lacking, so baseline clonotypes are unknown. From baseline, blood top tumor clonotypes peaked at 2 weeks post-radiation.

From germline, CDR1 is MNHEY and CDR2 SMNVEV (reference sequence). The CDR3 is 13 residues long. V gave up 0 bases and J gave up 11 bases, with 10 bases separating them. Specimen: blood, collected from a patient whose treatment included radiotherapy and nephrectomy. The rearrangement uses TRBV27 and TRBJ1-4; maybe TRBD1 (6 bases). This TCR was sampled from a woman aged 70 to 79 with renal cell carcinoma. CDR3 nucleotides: TGTGCCAGCAGTTTATCGGGGGACACCAAACTGTTTTTT. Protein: CASSLSGDTKLFF.